The 13 T cell receptor beta chains reported below all come from one sample, sequenced in a study of cytomegalovirus exposure and HLA in healthy donors (TCRdb year 2017). Receptors were amplified or captured by the immunoSEQ multiplex PCR assay. For the multiplex PCR, a mixture combining 60 forward primers for TCR Vbeta segments and 13 reverse primers for TCR Jbeta segments was used. TCRdb retrieved this table from immuneACCESS and kept in-frame rearrangements only. Not all clones are present; in checked studies, unresolved V genes account for under half, and no reason is known for the remainder. This sample holds about 150,000 clones; over 70% were observed only once. Clones ranked in the top ten supply 1% to 1.5% of the sample. Sequencing was done on a sample of PBMCs. The receptors were gathered from a man aged 50-59 years in good health and CMV-seropositive.

The chain joins TRBV5-1 to TRBJ1-1; D not certain. The V and J ends lost 2 bases and 1 base respectively, with 6 bases between them. CDR1 is SGHRS, CDR2 YFSETQ, per germline. The CDR3 contains 13 residues. The CDR3 DNA reads TGCGCCAGCAGCTTCAACAGGAACACTGAAGCTTTCTTT. Translation: CASSFNRNTEAFF.

V is TRBV9 and J is TRBJ2-7; possible D gene TRBD2, 5 bases. Trimming took 0 bases from V and 0 from J, leaving 10 bases between them. The germline CDR1 and CDR2 sequences are SGDLS and YYNGEE. The CDR3 sequence is 15 residues long. CDR3 sequence (DNA): TGTGCCAGCAGCGTAGGTTTAGCGAGCTCCTACGAGCAGTACTTC. It is translated as CASSVGLASSYEQYF.

The chain links TRBV5-3 to TRBJ2-7, with D possibly being TRBD2 (6 bases). TRBV5-3 is classed as an ORF, of uncertain function. Trimming took off 2 bases at V and 0 bases at J, with 12 bases between the two ends. This CDR3 is 15 amino acids long. As DNA, the CDR3 is TGTGCCAGAAGCTTCAGACAGACTAGCTCCTACGAGCAGTACTTC. This codes for CARSFRQTSSYEQYF.

The genes are TRBV6-5 and TRBJ1-1; D is unresolved. This CDR3 contains 14 residues. Germline V gene sequence: CDR1 MNHEY, CDR2 SVGAGI. Trimming took 0 bases from V and 8 from J, leaving 13 bases between them. Here the CDR3 reads CASSYSWAPQEAFF. The CDR3 nucleotides are TGTGCCAGCAGTTACTCGTGGGCCCCTCAAGAAGCTTTCTTT.

The chain carries TRBV18 and TRBJ1-6; tentative D call: TRBD1 (6 bases). This CDR3 has 14 amino acids. Trimming took 5 bases from V and 13 from J, leaving 18 bases between them. Per the germline V gene, CDR1 is KGHSH and CDR2 is LQKENI. CDR3 DNA: TGTGCCAGCTCATCCCGGGACACCCCTCAGCCCCTCCACTTT. This codes for CASSSRDTPQPLHF.

This clone appeared a single time. This chain joins TRBV28 and TRBJ2-1, with 7 bases fitting TRBD1. This CDR3 comprises 12 residues. Germline V lookup: CDR1 MDHEN, CDR2 SYDVKM. The V gene end was trimmed by 1 base and the J gene end by 10 bases; junction bases not matched to a gene: 1. CDR3 nucleotides: TGTGCCAGCAGTTTATTAGGGGGCGAGCAGTTCTTC. As protein: CASSLLGGEQFF.

The chain carries TRBV5-4 and TRBJ2-3; D gene ambiguous. The length of the CDR3 is 17 residues. Germline-derived CDR1 and CDR2 are SGHNT and YYREEE (reference sequence). V lost 1 base and J 2 bases, leaving 17 bases between the germline ends. Here the CDR3 reads CASSLMSPRANTDTQYF. The CDR3 DNA sequence: TGTGCCAGCAGCTTGATGTCCCCACGAGCGAACACAGATACGCAGTATTTT.

The sample holds one count of this clone. The V and J genes are TRBV4-1 and TRBJ2-5; perhaps TRBD2 as D (6 bases). The CDR3 covers 15 residues. Per germline, CDR1 MGHRA and CDR2 YSYEKL. Trimming pared 8 bases from V and 7 bases from J, leaving 23 bases between. CDR3 sequence (DNA): TGCGCCAGCTCGGGGGAAGAGACGAGCCACGGGACCCAGTACTTC. This codes for CASSGEETSHGTQYF.

The rearrangement links TRBV9 to TRBJ2-3; 15 bases are shared with TRBD2. The CDR3 consists of 17 residues. CDR1 is SGDLS and CDR2 is YYNGEE in the germline V gene. J lost 5 bases, V lost 4 bases, and 8 bases had no gene match. The CDR3 DNA sequence: TGTGCCAGCAGCCTAAGGACTAGCGGGAGGGTAGGAGATACGCAGTATTTT. This codes for CASSLRTSGRVGDTQYF.

The rearrangement joins TRBV5-4 to TRBJ1-3, with D maybe TRBD1 (5 bases). The CDR3 runs 14 residues. Looked up from germline, CDR1 is SGHNT and CDR2 is YYREEE (reference sequence). Trimming removed 5 bases at V and 2 bases at J, with 11 bases between. The CDR3 nucleotides are TGTGCCAGCAGGGCGGACATGGCTGGAAACACCATATATTTT. Its translation: CASRADMAGNTIYF.

The chain carries TRBV11-2 and TRBJ2-3; possibly TRBD2 for D (6 bases). V was cut by 6 bases and J by 6 bases, with 25 bases left in between. The germline V gene encodes CDR1 SGHAT and CDR2 FQNNGV. The CDR3 spans 17 residues. The CDR3 DNA sequence: TGTGCCAGCAGTATTAGATCTGTCCCCCAGCGGGTGGATACGCAGTATTTT. This codes for CASSIRSVPQRVDTQYF.

In its sample, this clone was seen once. V is TRBV5-1 and J is TRBJ2-2; the D gene is possibly TRBD2 (6 bases). V dropped 4 bases and J dropped 4 bases, with 11 bases sitting between them. This CDR3 has 14 residues. Looked up from germline, CDR1 is SGHRS and CDR2 is YFSETQ. In nucleotides, the CDR3 is TGCGCCAGCAGCCCGGGGGTAGGCACCGGGGAGCTGTTTTTT. Its protein is CASSPGVGTGELFF.

The chain joins TRBV7-8 to TRBJ2-7, with 10 bases lining up with TRBD2. Losses at the gene ends were 1 base for V and 7 bases for J; bases not matched to a gene: 19. CDR3 length: 19 amino acids. From germline, CDR1 is SGHVS and CDR2 FQNEAQ. CDR3 nucleotide sequence: TGTGCCAGCAGCTTAGGGCAAGCTTTAGCGGGAGGCCAACCGGGTGAGCAGTACTTC. Translated, it gives CASSLGQALAGGQPGEQYF.